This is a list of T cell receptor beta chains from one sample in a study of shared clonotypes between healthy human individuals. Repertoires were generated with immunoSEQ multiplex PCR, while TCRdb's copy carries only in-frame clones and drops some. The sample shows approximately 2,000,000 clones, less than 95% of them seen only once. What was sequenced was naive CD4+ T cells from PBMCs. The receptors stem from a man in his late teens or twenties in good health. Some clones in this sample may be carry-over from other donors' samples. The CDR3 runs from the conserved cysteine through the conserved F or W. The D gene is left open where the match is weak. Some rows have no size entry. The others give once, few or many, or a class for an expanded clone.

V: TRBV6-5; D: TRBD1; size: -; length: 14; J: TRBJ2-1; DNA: TGTGCCAGCAGTTATCCGGGACAGGTCGATGAGCAGTTCTTC; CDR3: CASSYPGQVDEQFF
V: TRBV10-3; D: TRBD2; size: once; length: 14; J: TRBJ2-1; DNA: TGTGCCATCAGTGAGTCGACTAGCGGGGTCGAGCAGTTCTTC; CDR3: CAISESTSGVEQFF
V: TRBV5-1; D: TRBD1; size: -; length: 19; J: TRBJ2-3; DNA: TGCGCCAGCAGCCGTTCTACGACCGGGACAGGGTCTAGCACAGATACGCAGTATTTT; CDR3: CASSRSTTGTGSSTDTQYF
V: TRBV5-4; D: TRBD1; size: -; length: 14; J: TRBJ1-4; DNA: TGTGCCAGCAGCTTGCAGGGGGTAGATGAAAAACTGTTTTTT; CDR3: CASSLQGVDEKLFF
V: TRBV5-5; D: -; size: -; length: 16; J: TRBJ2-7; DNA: TGTGCCAGCAGCGAACGGACTCCCCAAGATTCCTACGAGCAGTACTTC; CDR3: CASSERTPQDSYEQYF
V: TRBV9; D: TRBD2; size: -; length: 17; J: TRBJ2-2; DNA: TGTGCCAGCAGCGTCCAGTCCGGGAGGGCGAACACCGGGGAGCTGTTTTTT; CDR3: CASSVQSGRANTGELFF
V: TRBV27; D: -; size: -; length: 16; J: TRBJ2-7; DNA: TGTGCCATCCCACTCTCAGTGTTTCTGAGCTCCTACGAGCAGTACTTC; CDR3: CAIPLSVFLSSYEQYF
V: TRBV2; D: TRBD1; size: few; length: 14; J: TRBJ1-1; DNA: TGTGCCAGCAGTGCGGTGGGGGACAGGGAATTTTCTTTCTTT; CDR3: CASSAVGDREFSFF
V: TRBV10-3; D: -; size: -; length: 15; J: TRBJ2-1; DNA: TGTGCCATCAGGGGGCCGAGGGAGTCGTACAATGAGCAGTTCTTC; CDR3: CAIRGPRESYNEQFF
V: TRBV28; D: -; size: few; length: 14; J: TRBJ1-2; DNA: TGTGCCAGCAGCACAGGGAAGTTAGGCTATGGCTACACCTTC; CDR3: CASSTGKLGYGYTF